This record concerns one TCR beta chain sequence. This sample is part of a study of technical replicates of blood from a handful of donors. Method: immunoSEQ multiplex PCR; TCRdb's copy keeps in-frame clones and lacks some. This table has more than 75,000 clones, roughly 93% appearing once. The V gene's germline CDR1 is SGHAT and CDR2 FQNNGV. Germline trimming cut 5 bases from V and 2 bases from J; bases unmatched to any gene: 11. The CDR3 has 17 amino acids. This chain joins TRBV11-2 and TRBJ2-3; 9 bases line up with TRBD2. The clonotype was recovered from a human donor in good health. The sample taken for sequencing was T cells isolated from PBMCs. CDR3 coding DNA: TGTGCCAGCAGCCCCACTGGGCTAGCGGGAACCACAGATACGCAGTATTTT. Amino acids: CASSPTGLAGTTDTQYF.